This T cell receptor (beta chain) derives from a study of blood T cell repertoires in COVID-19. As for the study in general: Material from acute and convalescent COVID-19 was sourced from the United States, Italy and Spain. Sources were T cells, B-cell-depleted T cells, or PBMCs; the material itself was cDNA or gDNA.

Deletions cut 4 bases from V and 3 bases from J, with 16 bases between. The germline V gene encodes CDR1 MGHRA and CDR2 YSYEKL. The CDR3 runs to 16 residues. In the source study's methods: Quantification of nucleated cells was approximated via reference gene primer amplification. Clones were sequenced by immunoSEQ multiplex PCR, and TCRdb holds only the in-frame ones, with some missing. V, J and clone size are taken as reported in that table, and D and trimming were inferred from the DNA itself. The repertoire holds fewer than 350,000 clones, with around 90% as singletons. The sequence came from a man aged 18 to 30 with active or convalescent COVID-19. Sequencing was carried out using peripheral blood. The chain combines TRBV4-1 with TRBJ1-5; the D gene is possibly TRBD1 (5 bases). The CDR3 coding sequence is TGCGCCAGCAGCCCGATGCAGGGAAAAAACAATCAGCCCCAGCATTTT. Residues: CASSPMQGKNNQPQHF.